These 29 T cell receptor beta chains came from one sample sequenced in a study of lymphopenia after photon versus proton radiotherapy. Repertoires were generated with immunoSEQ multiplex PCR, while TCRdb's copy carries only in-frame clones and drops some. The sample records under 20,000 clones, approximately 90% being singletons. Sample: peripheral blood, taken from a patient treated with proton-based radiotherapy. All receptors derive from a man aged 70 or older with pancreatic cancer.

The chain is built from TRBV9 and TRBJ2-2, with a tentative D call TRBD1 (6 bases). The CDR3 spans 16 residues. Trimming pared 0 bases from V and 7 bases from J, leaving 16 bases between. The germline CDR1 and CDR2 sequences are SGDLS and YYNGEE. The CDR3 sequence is CASSVAGVGGIGELFF. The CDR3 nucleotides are TGTGCCAGCAGCGTAGCTGGAGTAGGGGGTATCGGGGAGCTGTTTTTT.

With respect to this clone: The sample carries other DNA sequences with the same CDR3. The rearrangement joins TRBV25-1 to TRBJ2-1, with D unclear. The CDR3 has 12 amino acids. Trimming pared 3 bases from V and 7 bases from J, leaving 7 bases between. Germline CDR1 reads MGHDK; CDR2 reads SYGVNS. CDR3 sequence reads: CASSEGRNEQFF. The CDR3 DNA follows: TGTGCCAGCAGTGAGGGTCGAAATGAGCAGTTCTTC.

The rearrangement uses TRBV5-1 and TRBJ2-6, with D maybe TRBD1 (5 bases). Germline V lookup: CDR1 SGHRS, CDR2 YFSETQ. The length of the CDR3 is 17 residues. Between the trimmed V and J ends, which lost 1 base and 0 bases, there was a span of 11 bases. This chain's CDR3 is CASSLIGQGSGANVLTF. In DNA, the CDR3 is TGCGCCAGCAGCTTGATCGGCCAGGGCTCTGGGGCCAACGTCCTGACTTTC.

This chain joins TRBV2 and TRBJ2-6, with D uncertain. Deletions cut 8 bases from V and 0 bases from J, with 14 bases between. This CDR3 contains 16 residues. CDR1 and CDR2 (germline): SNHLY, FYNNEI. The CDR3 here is CASQSGEFSGANVLTF. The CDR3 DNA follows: TGTGCCAGCCAGTCAGGAGAGTTCTCTGGGGCCAACGTCCTGACTTTC.

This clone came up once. This CDR3 reads CSAQMVGGVSYGYTF. The CDR3 DNA is TGCAGCGCACAAATGGTCGGGGGTGTGTCCTATGGCTACACCTTC. The gene calls are TRBV29-1 and TRBJ1-2; a possible D gene is TRBD1 (5 bases). This CDR3 spans 15 amino acids. In germline, CDR1 is SQVTM, CDR2 ANQGSEA. Trimming left V 7 bases short and J 4 bases short, with 22 bases between.

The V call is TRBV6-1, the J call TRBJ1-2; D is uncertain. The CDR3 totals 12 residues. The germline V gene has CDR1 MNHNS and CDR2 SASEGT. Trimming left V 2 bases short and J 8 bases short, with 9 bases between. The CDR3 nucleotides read TGTGCCAGCAGTGAACGTGAATTCGGCTACACCTTC. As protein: CASSEREFGYTF.

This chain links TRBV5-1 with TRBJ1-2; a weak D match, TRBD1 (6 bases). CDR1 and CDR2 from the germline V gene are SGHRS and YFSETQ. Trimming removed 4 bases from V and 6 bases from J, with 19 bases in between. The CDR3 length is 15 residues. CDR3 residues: CASSGVGGRQDGYTF. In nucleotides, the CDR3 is TGCGCCAGCAGCGGGGTCGGGGGCAGACAAGATGGCTACACCTTC.

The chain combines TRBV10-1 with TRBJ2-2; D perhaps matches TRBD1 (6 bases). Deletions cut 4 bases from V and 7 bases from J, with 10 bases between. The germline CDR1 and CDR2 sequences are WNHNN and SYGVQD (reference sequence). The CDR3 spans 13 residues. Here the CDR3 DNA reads TGCGCCAGCAGTGCGGACAGCATCGGGGAGCTGTTTTTT. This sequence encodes CASSADSIGELFF.

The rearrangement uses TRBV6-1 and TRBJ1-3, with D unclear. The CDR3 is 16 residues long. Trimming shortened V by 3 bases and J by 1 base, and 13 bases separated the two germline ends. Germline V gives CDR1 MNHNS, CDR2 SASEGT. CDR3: CASSDPLSVSGNTIYF. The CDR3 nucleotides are TGTGCCAGCAGTGATCCCCTTTCTGTATCTGGAAACACCATATATTTT.

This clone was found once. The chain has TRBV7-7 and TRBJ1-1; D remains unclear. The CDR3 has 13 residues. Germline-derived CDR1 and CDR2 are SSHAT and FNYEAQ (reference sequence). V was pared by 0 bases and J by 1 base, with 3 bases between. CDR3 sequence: CASSLAPNTEAFF. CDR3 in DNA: TGTGCCAGCAGCTTAGCCCCGAACACTGAAGCTTTCTTT.

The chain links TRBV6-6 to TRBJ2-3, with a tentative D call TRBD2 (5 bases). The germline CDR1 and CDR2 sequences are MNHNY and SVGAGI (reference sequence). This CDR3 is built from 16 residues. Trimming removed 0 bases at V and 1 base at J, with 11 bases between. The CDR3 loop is CASSYSRGRGTDTQYF. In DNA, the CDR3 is TGTGCCAGCAGTTACTCGAGAGGGCGGGGCACAGATACGCAGTATTTT.

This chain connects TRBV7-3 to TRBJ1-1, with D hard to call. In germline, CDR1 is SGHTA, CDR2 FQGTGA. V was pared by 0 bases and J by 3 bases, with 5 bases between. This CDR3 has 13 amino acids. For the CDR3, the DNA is TGTGCCAGCAGCTTAACTCTAGACACTGAAGCTTTCTTT. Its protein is CASSLTLDTEAFF.

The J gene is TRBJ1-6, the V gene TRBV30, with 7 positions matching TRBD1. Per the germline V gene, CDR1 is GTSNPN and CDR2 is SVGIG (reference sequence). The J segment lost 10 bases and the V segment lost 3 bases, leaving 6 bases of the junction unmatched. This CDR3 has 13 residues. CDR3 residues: CAWRGTVGSPLHF. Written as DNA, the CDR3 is TGTGCCTGGAGAGGGACAGTGGGATCACCCCTCCACTTT.

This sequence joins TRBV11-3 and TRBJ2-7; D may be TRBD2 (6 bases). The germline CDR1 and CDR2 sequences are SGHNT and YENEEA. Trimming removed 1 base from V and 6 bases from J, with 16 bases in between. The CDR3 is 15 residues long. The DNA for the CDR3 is TGTGCCAGCAGCTTAGTTGGGCAGGTCGGGAGCGAGCAGTACTTC. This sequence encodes CASSLVGQVGSEQYF. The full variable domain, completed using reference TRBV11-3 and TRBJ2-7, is EAGVVQSPRYKIIEKKQPVAFWCNPISGHNTLYWYLQNLGQGPELLIRYENEEAVDDSQLPKDRFSAERLKGVDSTLKIQPAELGDSAVYLCASSLVGQVGSEQYFGPGTRLTVT.

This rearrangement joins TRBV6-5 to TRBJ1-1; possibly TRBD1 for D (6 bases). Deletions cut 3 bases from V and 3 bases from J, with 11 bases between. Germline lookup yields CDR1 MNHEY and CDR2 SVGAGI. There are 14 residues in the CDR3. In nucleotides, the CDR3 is TGTGCCAGCAGTTATTCAGGGGTGGACACTGAAGCTTTCTTT. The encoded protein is CASSYSGVDTEAFF.

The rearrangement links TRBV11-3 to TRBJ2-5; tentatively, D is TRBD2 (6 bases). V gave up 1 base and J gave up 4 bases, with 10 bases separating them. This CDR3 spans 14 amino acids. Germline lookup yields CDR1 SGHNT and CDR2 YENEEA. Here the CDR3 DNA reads TGTGCCAGCAGCTTAGCTCCGGGGGTAGAGACCCAGTACTTC. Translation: CASSLAPGVETQYF.

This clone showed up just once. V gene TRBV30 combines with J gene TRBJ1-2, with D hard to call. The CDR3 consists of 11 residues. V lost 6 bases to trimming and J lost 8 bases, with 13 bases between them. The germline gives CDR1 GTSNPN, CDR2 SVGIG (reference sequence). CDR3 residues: CACNPSWGYTF. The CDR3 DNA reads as TGTGCCTGTAATCCCTCCTGGGGCTACACCTTC.

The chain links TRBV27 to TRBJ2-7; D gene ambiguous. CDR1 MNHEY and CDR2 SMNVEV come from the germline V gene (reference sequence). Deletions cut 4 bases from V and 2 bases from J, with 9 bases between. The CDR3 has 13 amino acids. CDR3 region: CASSSRLTYEQYF. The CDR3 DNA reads TGTGCCAGCAGTTCCAGGCTAACCTACGAGCAGTACTTC.

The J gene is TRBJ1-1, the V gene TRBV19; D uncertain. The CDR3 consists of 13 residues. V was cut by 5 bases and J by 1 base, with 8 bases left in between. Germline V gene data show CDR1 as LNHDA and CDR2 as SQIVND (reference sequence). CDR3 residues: CASSFGRNTEAFF. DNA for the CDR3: TGTGCCAGTAGTTTCGGCAGGAACACTGAAGCTTTCTTT.

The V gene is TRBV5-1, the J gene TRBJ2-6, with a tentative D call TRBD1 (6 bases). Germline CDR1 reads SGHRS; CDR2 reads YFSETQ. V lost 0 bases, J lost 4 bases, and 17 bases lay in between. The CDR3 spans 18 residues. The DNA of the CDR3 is TGCGCCAGCAGCTTGGAGGTCCTGGGGGCCATAGGGGCCAACGTCCTGACTTTC. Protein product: CASSLEVLGAIGANVLTF.

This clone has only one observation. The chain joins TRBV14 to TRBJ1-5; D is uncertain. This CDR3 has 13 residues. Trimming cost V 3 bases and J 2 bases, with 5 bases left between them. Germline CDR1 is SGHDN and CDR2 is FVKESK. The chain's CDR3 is CASSQDGNQPQHF. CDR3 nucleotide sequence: TGTGCCAGCAGCCAGGACGGCAATCAGCCCCAGCATTTT.

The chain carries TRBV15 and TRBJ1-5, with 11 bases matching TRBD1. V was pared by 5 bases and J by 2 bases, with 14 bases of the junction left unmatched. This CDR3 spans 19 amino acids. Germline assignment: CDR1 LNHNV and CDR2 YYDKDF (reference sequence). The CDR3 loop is CATSVSWDRGGYGNQPQHF. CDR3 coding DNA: TGTGCCACCAGCGTAAGTTGGGACAGGGGGGGATATGGCAATCAGCCCCAGCATTTT.

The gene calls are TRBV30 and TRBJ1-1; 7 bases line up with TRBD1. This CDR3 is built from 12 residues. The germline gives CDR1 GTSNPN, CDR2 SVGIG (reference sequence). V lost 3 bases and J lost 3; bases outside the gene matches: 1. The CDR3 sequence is CAWSRGYTEAFF. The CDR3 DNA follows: TGTGCCTGGAGCAGGGGGTACACTGAAGCTTTCTTT.

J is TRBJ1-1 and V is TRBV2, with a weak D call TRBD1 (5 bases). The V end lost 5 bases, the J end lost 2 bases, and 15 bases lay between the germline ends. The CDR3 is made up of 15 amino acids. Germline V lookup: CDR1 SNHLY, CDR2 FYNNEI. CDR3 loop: CASSKTGATNTEAFF. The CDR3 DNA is TGTGCCAGCAGTAAGACCGGGGCCACAAACACTGAAGCTTTCTTT. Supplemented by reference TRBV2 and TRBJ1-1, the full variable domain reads EPEVTQTPSHQVTQMGQEVILRCVPISNHLYFYWYRQILGQKVEFLVSFYNNEISEKSEIFDDQFSVERPDGSNFTLKIRSTKLEDSAMYFCASSKTGATNTEAFFGQGTRLTVV.

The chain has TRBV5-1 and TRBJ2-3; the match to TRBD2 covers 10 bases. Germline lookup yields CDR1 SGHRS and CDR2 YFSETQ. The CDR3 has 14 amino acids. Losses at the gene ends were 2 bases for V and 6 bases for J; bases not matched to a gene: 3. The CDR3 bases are TGCGCCAGCAGCTTTTCTAGCGGGAGTGATACGCAGTATTTT. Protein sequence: CASSFSSGSDTQYF.

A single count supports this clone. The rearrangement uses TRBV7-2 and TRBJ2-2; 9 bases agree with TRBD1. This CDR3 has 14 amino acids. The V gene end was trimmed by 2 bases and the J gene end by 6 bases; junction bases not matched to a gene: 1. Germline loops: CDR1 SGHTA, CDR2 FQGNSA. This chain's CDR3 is CASSLRQGAGELFF. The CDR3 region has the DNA TGTGCCAGCAGCTTAAGACAGGGGGCCGGGGAGCTGTTTTTT.

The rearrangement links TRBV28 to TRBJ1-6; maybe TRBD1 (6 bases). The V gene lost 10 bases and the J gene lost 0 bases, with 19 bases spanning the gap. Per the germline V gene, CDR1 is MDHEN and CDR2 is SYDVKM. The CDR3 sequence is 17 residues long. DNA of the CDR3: TGTGCCATCGAGGGGGGGCGATCGGGCTCCTATAATTCACCCCTCCACTTT. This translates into CAIEGGRSGSYNSPLHF.

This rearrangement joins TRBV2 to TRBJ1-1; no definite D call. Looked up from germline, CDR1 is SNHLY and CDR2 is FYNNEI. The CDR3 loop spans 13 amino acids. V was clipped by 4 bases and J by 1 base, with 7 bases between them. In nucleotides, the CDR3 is TGTGCCAGCAGTGTCGATCAGAACACTGAAGCTTTCTTT. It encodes CASSVDQNTEAFF.

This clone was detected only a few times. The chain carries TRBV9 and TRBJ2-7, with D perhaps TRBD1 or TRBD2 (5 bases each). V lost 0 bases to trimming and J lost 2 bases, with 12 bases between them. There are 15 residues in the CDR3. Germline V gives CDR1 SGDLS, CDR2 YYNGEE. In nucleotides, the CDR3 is TGTGCCAGCAGCGTAGAGACGGGGCCCACCTACGAGCAGTACTTC. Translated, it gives CASSVETGPTYEQYF.